This TCR beta chain was sequenced in a study of cytomegalovirus exposure and HLA in healthy donors. Across the whole study: In an earlier analysis, almost 120 million unique TCR beta sequences were found from 150 million to 200 million T cells.

With 60 Vbeta and 13 Jbeta primers, the PCR was carried out. TCRdb keeps only in-frame clones here, not all; method: immunoSEQ multiplex PCR. The repertoire has about 130,000 clones, about two thirds of them found once; the top ten carry 4.2%. General study results and limits: An analysis that was carried out later associated about 17,000 TCR beta sequences with HLA alleles at 0.05 false discovery rate. From TCR beta sequences, most subjects' HLA-A and HLA-B alleles were reportedly predicted accurately.

This clone turned up a few times. Antigen: not known. V lost 6 bases and J lost 5; bases outside the gene matches: 5. The CDR3 runs 14 residues. Germline lookup yields CDR1 SQVTM and CDR2 ANQGSEA. The sample taken for sequencing was PBMCs. The clonotype originates from a man aged 50-59 years in good health and CMV-seropositive. The chain links TRBV29-1 to TRBJ1-4; 11 nucleotides agree with TRBD1. The CDR3 reads CSVGGQGANEKLFF. Here the CDR3 DNA reads TGCAGCGTCGGAGGACAGGGGGCGAATGAAAAACTGTTTTTT.